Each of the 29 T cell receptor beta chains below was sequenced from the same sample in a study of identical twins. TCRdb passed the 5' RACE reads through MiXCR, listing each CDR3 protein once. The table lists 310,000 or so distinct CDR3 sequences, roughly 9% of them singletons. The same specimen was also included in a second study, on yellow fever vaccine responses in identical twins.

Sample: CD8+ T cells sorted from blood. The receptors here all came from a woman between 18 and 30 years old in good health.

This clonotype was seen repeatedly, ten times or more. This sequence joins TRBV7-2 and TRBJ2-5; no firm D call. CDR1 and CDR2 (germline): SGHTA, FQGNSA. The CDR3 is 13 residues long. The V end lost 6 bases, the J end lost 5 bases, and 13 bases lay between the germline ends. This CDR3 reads CASSSTLGETQYF. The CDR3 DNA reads TGTGCCAGCAGTTCAACACTGGGGGAGACCCAGTACTTC.

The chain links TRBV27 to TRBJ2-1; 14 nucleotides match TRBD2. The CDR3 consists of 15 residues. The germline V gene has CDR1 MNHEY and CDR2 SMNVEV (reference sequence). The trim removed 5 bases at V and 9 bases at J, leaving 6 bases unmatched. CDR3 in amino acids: CASSPSGTSGSEQFF. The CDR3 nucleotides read TGTGCCAGCAGTCCTTCCGGGACTAGCGGGAGTGAGCAGTTCTTC.

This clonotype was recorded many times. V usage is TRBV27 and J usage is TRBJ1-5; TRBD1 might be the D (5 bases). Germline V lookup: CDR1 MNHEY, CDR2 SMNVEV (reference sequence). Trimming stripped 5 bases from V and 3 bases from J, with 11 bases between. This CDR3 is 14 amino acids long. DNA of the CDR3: TGTGCCAGCAGTGAAGCAGGGTACAATCAGCCCCAGCATTTT. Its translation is CASSEAGYNQPQHF.

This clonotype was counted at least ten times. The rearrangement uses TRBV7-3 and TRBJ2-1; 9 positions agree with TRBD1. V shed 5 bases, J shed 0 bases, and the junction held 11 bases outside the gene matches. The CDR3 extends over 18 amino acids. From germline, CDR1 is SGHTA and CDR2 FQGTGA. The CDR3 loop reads CASSNRDRVRSSYNEQFF. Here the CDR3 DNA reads TGTGCCAGCAGCAACCGGGACAGGGTACGGAGCTCCTACAATGAGCAGTTCTTC.

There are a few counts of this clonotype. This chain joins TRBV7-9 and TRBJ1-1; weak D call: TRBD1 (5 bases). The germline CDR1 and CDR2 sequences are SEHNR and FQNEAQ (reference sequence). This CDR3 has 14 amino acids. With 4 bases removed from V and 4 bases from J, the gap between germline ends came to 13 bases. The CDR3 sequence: CASSSPGGGTEAFF. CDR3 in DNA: TGTGCCAGCAGCTCTCCGGGGGGGGGCACTGAAGCTTTCTTT.

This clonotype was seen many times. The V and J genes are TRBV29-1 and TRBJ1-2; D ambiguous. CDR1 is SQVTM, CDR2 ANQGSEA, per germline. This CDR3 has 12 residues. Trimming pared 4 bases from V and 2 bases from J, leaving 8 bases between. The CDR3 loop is CSVGQDNYGYTF. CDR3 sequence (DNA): TGCAGCGTTGGACAAGACAACTATGGCTACACCTTC.

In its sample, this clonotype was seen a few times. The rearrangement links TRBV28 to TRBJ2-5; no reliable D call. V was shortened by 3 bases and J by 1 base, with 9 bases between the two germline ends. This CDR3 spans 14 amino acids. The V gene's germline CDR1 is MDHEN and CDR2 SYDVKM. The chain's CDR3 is CASSLEQIQETQYF. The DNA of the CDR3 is TGTGCCAGCAGTTTGGAACAGATCCAAGAGACCCAGTACTTC. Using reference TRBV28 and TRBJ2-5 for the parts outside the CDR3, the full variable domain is DVKVTQSSRYLVKRTGEKVFLECVQDMDHENMFWYRQDPGLGLRLIYFSYDVKMKEKGDIPEGYSVSREKKERFSLILESASTNQTSMYLCASSLEQIQETQYFGPGTRLLVL.

CDR3 region: CASSLGTPNYGYTF. DNA of the CDR3: TGTGCCAGCAGCCTAGGGACTCCTAACTATGGCTACACCTTC. This chain uses TRBV7-2 with TRBJ1-2, with a tentative D call TRBD1 (5 bases). The germline CDR1 and CDR2 sequences are SGHTA and FQGNSA. The length of the CDR3 is 14 residues. V shed 5 bases and J shed 0 bases, with 10 bases lying between them.

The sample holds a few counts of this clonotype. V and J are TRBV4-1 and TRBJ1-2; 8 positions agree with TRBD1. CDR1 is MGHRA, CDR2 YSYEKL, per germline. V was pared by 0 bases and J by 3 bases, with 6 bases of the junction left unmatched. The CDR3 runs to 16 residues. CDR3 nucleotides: TGCGCCAGCAGCCAAGAGCCGGGACAGGAAGACTATGGCTACACCTTC. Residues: CASSQEPGQEDYGYTF.

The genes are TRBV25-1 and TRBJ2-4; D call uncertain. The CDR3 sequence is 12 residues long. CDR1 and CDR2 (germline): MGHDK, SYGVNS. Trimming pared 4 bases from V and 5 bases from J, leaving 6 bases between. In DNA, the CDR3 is TGTGCCAGCAGTGGGCTCGAAAACATTCAGTACTTC. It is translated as CASSGLENIQYF.

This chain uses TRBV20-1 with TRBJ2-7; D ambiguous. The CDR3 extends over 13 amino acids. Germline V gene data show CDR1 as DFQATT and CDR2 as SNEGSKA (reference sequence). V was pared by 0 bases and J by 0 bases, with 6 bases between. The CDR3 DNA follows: TGCAGTGCTAGAGACATAAGCTCCTACGAGCAGTACTTC. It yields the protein CSARDISSYEQYF.

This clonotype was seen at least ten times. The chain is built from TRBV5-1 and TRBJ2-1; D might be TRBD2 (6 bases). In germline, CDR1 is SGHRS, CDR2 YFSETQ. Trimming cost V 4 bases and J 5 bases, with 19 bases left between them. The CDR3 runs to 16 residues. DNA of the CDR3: TGCGCCAGCAGCCCCCTCTCCACTACTAGCCACAATGAGCAGTTCTTC. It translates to CASSPLSTTSHNEQFF. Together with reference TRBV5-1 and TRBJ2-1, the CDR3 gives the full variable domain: KAGVTQTPRYLIKTRGQQVTLSCSPISGHRSVSWYQQTPGQGLQFLFEYFSETQRNKGNFPGRFSGRQFSNSRSEMNVSTLELGDSALYLCASSPLSTTSHNEQFFGPGTRLTVL.

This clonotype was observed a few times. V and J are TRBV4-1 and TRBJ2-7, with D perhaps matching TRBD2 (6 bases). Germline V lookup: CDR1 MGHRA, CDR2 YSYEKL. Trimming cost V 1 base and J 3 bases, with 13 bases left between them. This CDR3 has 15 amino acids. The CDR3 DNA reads TGCGCCAGCAGCCAAGGAGAGCGGGCAGGCTACGAGCAGTACTTC. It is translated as CASSQGERAGYEQYF.

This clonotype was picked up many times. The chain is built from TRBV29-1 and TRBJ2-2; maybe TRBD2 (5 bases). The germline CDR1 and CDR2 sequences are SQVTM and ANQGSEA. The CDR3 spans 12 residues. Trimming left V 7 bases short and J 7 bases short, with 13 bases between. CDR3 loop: CSARFEGGELFF. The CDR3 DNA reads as TGCAGCGCCCGGTTCGAGGGCGGGGAGCTGTTTTTT.

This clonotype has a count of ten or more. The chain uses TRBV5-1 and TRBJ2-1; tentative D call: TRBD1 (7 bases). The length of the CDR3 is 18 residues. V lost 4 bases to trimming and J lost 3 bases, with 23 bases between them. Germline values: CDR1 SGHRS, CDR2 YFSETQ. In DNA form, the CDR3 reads TGCGCCAGCAGCGTGACAGGGCTGACCGGGGGCATCTACAATGAGCAGTTCTTC. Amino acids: CASSVTGLTGGIYNEQFF.

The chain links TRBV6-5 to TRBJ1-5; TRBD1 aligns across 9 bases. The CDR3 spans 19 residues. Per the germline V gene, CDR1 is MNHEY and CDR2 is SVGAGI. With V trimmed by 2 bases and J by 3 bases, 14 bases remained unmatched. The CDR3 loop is CASSYGDRVALGFNQPQHF. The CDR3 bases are TGTGCCAGCAGTTACGGGGACAGGGTGGCCTTAGGGTTCAATCAGCCCCAGCATTTT.

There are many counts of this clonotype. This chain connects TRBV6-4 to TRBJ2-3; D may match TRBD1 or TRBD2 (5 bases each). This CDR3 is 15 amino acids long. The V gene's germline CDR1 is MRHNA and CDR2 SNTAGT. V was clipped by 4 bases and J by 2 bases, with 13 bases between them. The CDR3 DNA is TGTGCCAGCAGTGGGGACGGCGGAGACACAGATACGCAGTATTTT. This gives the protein CASSGDGGDTDTQYF.

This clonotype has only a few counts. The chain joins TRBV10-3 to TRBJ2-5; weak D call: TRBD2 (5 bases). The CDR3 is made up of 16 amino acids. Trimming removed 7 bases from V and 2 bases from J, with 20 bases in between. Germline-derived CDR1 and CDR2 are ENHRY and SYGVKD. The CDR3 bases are TGTGCCATCACCCTTCCCCTAGCAGCCTCTCAAGAGACCCAGTACTTC. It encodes CAITLPLAASQETQYF.

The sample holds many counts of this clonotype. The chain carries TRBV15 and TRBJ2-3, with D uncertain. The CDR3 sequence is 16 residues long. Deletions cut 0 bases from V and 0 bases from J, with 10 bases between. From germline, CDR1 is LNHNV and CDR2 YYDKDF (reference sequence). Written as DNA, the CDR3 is TGTGCCACCAGCAGAGATTTAGGAGCTAGCACAGATACGCAGTATTTT. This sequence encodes CATSRDLGASTDTQYF.

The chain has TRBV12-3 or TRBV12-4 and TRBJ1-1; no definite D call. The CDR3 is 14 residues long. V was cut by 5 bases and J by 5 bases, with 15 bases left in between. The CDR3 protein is CASSRTGGQTEAFF. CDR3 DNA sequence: TGTGCCAGCAGTAGGACGGGAGGTCAAACTGAAGCTTTCTTT.

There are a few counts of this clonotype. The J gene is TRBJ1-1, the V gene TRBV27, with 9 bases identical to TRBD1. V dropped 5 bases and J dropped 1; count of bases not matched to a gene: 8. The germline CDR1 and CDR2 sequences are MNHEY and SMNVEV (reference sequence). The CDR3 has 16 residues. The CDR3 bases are TGTGCCAGCAGTGCCCGGACAGGGGTTGAGAACACTGAAGCTTTCTTT. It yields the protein CASSARTGVENTEAFF.

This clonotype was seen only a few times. The chain's CDR3 is CASSFRIEDQPQHF. The CDR3 bases are TGTGCCAGCAGTTTTAGGATTGAGGATCAGCCCCAGCATTTT. This chain connects TRBV28 to TRBJ1-5; D not certain. CDR3 length equals 14 residues. The germline gives CDR1 MDHEN, CDR2 SYDVKM. Trimming took 3 bases from V and 5 from J, leaving 11 bases between them.

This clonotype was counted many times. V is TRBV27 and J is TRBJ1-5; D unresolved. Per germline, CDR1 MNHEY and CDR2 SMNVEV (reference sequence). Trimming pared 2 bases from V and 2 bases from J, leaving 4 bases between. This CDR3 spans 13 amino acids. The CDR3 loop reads CASSLVGNQPQHF. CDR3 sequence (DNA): TGTGCCAGCAGTTTAGTAGGCAATCAGCCCCAGCATTTT.

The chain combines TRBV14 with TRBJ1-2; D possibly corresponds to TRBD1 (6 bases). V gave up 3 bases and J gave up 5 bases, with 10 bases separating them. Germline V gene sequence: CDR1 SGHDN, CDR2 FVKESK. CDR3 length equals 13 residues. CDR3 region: CASSHWTDYGYTF. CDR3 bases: TGTGCCAGCAGCCACTGGACAGATTATGGCTACACCTTC.

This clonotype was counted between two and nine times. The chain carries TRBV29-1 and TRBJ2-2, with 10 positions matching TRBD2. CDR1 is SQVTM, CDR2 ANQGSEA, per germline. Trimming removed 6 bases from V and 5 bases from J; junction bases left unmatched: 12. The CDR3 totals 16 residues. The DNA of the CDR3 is TGCAGCGTGGCCCTTACTAGCGGGGAGGTGACCGGGGAGCTGTTTTTT. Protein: CSVALTSGEVTGELFF.

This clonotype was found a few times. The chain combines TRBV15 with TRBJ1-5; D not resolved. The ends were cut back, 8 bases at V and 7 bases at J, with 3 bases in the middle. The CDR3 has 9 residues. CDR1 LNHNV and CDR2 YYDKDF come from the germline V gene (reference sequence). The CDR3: CATGQPQHF. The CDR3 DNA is TGTGCCACCGGGCAGCCCCAGCATTTT.

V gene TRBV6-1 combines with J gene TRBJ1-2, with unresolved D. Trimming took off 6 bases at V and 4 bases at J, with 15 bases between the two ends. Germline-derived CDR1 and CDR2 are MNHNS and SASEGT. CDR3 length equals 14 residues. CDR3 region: CASSTSEFSYGYTF. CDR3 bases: TGTGCCAGCAGCACTTCAGAATTCTCCTATGGCTACACCTTC.

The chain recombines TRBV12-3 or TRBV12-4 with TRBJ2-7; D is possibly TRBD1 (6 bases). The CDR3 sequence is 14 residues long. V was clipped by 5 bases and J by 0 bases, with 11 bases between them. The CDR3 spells CASSPGTHSYEQYF. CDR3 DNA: TGTGCCAGCAGTCCCGGGACACACTCCTACGAGCAGTACTTC.

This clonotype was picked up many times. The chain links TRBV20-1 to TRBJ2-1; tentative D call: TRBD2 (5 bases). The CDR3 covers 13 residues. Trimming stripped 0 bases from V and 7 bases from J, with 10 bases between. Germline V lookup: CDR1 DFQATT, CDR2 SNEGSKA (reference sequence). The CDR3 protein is CSARDWRANEQFF. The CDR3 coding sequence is TGCAGTGCTAGAGACTGGCGGGCTAATGAGCAGTTCTTC.